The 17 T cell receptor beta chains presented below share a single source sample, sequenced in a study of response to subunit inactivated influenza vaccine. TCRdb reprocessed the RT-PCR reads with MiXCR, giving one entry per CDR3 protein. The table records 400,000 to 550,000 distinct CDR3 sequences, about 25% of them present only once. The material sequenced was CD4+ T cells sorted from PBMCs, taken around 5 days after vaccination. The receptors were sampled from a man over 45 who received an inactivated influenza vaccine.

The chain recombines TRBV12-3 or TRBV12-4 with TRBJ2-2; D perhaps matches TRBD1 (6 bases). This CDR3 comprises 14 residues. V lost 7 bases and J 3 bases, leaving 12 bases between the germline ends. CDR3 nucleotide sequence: TGTGCCAGCAATCGCCCAGGGGACACCGGGGAGCTGTTTTTT. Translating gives CASNRPGDTGELFF.

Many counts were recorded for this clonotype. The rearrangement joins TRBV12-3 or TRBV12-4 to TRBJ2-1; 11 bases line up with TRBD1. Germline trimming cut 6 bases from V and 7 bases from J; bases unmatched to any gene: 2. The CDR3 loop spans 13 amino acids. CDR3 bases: TGTGCCAGCAGCCGGGACAGGGGGAATGAGCAGTTCTTC. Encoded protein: CASSRDRGNEQFF.

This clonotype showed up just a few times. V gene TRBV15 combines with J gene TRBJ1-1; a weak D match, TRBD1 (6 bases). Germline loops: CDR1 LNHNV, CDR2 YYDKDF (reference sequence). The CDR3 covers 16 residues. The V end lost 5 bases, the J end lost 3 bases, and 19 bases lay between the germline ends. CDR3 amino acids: CATSGLNRVWYTEAFF. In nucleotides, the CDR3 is TGTGCCACCAGCGGATTAAACAGGGTATGGTACACTGAAGCTTTCTTT.

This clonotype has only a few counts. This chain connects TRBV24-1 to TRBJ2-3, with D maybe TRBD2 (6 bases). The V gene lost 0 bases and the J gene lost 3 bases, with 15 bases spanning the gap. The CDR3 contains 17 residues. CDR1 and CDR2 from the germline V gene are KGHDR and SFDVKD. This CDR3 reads CATSDLQAGGKTDTQYF. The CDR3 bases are TGTGCCACCAGTGATTTGCAGGCTGGCGGGAAGACAGATACGCAGTATTTT.

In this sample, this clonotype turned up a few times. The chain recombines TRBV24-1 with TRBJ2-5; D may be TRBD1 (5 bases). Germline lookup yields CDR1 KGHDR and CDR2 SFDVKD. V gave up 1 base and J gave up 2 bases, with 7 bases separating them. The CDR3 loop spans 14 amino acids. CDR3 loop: CATSDFRGQETQYF. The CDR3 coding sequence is TGTGCCACCAGTGATTTTAGGGGACAAGAGACCCAGTACTTC.

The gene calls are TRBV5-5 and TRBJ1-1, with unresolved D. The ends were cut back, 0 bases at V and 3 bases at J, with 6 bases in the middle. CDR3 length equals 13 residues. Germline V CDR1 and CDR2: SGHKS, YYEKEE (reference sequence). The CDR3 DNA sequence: TGTGCCAGCAGCTTGGACCCGGACACTGAAGCTTTCTTT. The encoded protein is CASSLDPDTEAFF.

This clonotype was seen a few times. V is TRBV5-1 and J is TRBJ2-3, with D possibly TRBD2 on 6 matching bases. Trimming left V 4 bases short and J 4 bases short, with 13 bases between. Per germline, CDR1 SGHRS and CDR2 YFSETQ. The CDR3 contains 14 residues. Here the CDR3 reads CASSPGLPPDTQYF. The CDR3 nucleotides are TGCGCCAGCAGCCCGGGACTTCCTCCAGATACGCAGTATTTT.

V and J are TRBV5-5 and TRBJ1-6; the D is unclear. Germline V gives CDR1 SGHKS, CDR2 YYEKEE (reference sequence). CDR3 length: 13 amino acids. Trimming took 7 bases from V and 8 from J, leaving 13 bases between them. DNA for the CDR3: TGTGCCAGCGGGCGCCAGCCCGATTCACCCCTCCACTTT. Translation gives CASGRQPDSPLHF.

Here the CDR3 DNA reads TGTGCCAGCAGCCGGCCTAGCGGCACAGATACGCAGTATTTT. It yields the protein CASSRPSGTDTQYF. The genes are TRBV3-1 and TRBJ2-3; perhaps TRBD2 as D (6 bases). The CDR3 runs to 14 residues. Germline loops: CDR1 LGHDT, CDR2 YNNKEL (reference sequence). Trimming took off 4 bases at V and 1 base at J, with 9 bases between the two ends.

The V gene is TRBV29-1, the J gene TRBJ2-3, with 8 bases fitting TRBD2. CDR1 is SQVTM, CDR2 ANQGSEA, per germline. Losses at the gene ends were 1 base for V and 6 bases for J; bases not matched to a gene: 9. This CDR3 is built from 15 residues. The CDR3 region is CSVEVVAGSPDTQYF. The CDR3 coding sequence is TGCAGCGTTGAAGTTGTAGCGGGGTCCCCGGATACGCAGTATTTT.

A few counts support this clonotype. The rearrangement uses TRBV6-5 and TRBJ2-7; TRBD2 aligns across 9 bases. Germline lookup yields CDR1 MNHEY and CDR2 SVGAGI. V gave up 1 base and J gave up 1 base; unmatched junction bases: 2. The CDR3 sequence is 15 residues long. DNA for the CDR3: TGTGCCAGCAGTTACTTGGCGGGAGGGTCCTACGAGCAGTACTTC. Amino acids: CASSYLAGGSYEQYF.

CDR3 coding DNA: TGTGCCAGCTCACCCAGGACAGGGGTGTTGGCTAGCGGCACCTACGAGCAGTACTTC. Residues: CASSPRTGVLASGTYEQYF. V and J are TRBV18 and TRBJ2-7; 9 bases agree with TRBD1. The CDR3 sequence is 19 residues long. Germline values: CDR1 KGHSH, CDR2 LQKENI. V shed 3 bases and J 2 bases; nucleotides not matched to a gene: 17.

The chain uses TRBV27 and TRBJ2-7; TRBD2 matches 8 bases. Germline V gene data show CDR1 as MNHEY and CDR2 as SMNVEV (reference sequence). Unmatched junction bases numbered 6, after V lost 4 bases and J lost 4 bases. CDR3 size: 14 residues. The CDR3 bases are TGTGCCAGCAGTTCCACTAGCGGAGTATACGAGCAGTACTTC. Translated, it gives CASSSTSGVYEQYF.

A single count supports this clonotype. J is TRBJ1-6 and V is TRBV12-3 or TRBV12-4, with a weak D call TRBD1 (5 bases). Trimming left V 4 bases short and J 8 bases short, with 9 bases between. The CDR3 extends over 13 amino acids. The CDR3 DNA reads TGTGCCAGCAGTTCACTGGGGGATTCACCCCTCCACTTT. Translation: CASSSLGDSPLHF.

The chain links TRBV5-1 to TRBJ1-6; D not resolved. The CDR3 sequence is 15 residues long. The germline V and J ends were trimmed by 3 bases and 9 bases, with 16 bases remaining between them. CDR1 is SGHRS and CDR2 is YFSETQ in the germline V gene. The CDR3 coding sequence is TGCGCCAGCAGCTCTGCCGGGTTGCAGTCTTCACCCCTCCACTTT. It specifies CASSSAGLQSSPLHF.

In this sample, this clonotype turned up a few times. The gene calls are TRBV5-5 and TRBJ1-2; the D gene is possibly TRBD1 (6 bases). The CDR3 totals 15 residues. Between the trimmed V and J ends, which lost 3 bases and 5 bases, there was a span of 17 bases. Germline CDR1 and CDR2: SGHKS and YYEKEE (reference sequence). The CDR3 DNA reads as TGTGCCAGCAGCTCCCCTCAAGGGAGGGGGTATGGCTACACCTTC. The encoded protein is CASSSPQGRGYGYTF.

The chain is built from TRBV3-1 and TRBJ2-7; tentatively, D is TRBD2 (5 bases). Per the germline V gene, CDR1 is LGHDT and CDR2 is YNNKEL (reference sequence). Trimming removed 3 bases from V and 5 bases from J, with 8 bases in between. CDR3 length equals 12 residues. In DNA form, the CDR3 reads TGTGCCAGCAGCCATTCTAGCAACGAGCAGTACTTC. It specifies CASSHSSNEQYF.